The 30 T cell receptor beta chains below were found in one sample sequenced in a study of shared clonotypes between healthy human individuals. The data were produced by immunoSEQ multiplex PCR, yet TCRdb's version contains in-frame clones alone and is incomplete. This table holds roughly 2 million clones, 85% to 95% found once. The sample was naive CD4+ T cells sorted from blood. Subset meaning: CD45RA+ positively selected. These receptors were collected from a man aged 18 to 30 in good health.

This clone was seen once. V usage is TRBV30 and J usage is TRBJ2-7; D may match TRBD1 or TRBD2 (6 bases each). Per the germline V gene, CDR1 is GTSNPN and CDR2 is SVGIG (reference sequence). CDR3 length: 12 amino acids. The V gene lost 8 bases and the J gene lost 3 bases, with 14 bases spanning the gap. This CDR3 reads CAGGGGLYEQYF. DNA of the CDR3: TGTGCCGGAGGAGGGGGGCTCTACGAGCAGTACTTC. Together with reference TRBV30 and TRBJ2-7, the CDR3 gives the full variable domain: SQTIHQWPATLVQPVGSPLSLECTVEGTSNPNLYWYRQAAGRGLQLLFYSVGIGQISSEVPQNLSASRPQDRQFILSSKKLLLSDSGFYLCAGGGGLYEQYFGPGTRLTVT.

The CDR3 coding sequence is TGCGCCAGCGCTCCAGGGCTTGAGTATGACAATGAGCAGTTCTTC. It is translated as CASAPGLEYDNEQFF. The rearrangement links TRBV4-3 to TRBJ2-1, with a weak D call TRBD1 (5 bases). The V and J ends lost 8 bases and 5 bases respectively, with 19 bases between them. This CDR3 comprises 15 residues. Germline lookup yields CDR1 LGHNA and CDR2 YSLEER.

This clone was picked up one time. V is TRBV11-2 and J is TRBJ2-7; D is ambiguous. V was pared by 5 bases and J by 2 bases, with 13 bases between. The CDR3 sequence is 14 residues long. Germline CDR1 and CDR2: SGHAT and FQNNGV. The CDR3 loop reads CASSQVANPYEQYF. The CDR3 nucleotides read TGTGCCAGCAGCCAAGTGGCTAACCCCTACGAGCAGTACTTC.

This clone was counted between two and nine times. The genes are TRBV7-9 and TRBJ1-1; 9 bases are a match to TRBD1. The CDR3 runs 14 residues. Germline V CDR1 and CDR2: SEHNR, FQNEAQ (reference sequence). The V and J ends lost 5 bases and 4 bases, in that order; junction bases with no gene match: 5. CDR3 sequence (DNA): TGTGCCAGCAGCCTACAGGGGGCGGCCACTGAAGCTTTCTTT. The encoded protein is CASSLQGAATEAFF.

The chain employs TRBV7-6 and TRBJ2-3; weak D call: TRBD2 (5 bases). Trimming shortened V by 8 bases and J by 4 bases, and 19 bases separated the two germline ends. Looked up from germline, CDR1 is SGHVS and CDR2 is FNYEAQ. CDR3 length equals 15 residues. The CDR3 region has the DNA TGTGCCAGCGCCCCGGGCAGCGGAGGCGCAGATACGCAGTATTTT. Protein sequence: CASAPGSGGADTQYF.

This clone was seen just once. This chain joins TRBV5-1 and TRBJ2-3; TRBD1 is a possible D gene (6 bases). In germline, CDR1 is SGHRS, CDR2 YFSETQ. Trimming cost V 3 bases and J 5 bases, with 13 bases left between them. This CDR3 spans 14 amino acids. CDR3 sequence: CASSSHTGLDTQYF. DNA of the CDR3: TGCGCCAGCAGCTCCCATACAGGGCTAGATACGCAGTATTTT.

The chain recombines TRBV29-1 with TRBJ2-7; tentative D call: TRBD2 (7 bases). The CDR3 is 15 residues long. Germline CDR1 and CDR2: SQVTM and ANQGSEA. Trimming removed 7 bases at V and 0 bases at J, with 19 bases between. DNA for the CDR3: TGCAGCGCTGGGAAGGGGGGGACGAGCTCCTACGAGCAGTACTTC. Residues: CSAGKGGTSSYEQYF.

The count of this clone is one. The V call is TRBV5-1, the J call TRBJ1-3; 7 nucleotides match TRBD1. V shed 4 bases, J shed 0 bases, and the junction held 7 bases outside the gene matches. The CDR3 consists of 16 residues. Germline V gene data show CDR1 as SGHRS and CDR2 as YFSETQ. CDR3 sequence: CASSPGDSNSGNTIYF. The CDR3 DNA is TGCGCCAGCAGCCCAGGGGACAGTAACTCTGGAAACACCATATATTTT.

This clone showed up just once. The chain combines TRBV18 with TRBJ2-1, with 11 bases lining up with TRBD2. Germline-derived CDR1 and CDR2 are KGHSH and LQKENI. Germline trimming cut 3 bases from V and 8 bases from J; bases unmatched to any gene: 6. CDR3 size: 15 residues. CDR3 region: CASSPGTSGRDEQFF. DNA of the CDR3: TGTGCCAGCTCACCCGGTACTAGCGGGAGAGATGAGCAGTTCTTC.

The chain employs TRBV7-2 and TRBJ1-3; D is perhaps TRBD1 (6 bases). The length of the CDR3 is 17 residues. Germline V gene data show CDR1 as SGHTA and CDR2 as FQGNSA. The V and J ends lost 1 base and 0 bases respectively, with 13 bases between them. The DNA of the CDR3 is TGTGCCAGCAGCTTAGGTCCAGGACAGAGCTCTGGAAACACCATATATTTT. Protein: CASSLGPGQSSGNTIYF.

The chain couples TRBV4-2 to TRBJ2-3, with 10 bases fitting TRBD2. J gave up 0 bases and V 4 bases, and 10 bases lay outside the gene matches. The germline V gene encodes CDR1 LGHNA and CDR2 YNFKEQ. This CDR3 region has 18 residues. CDR3 DNA: TGTGCCAGCAGCCCTGGGACTAGCGCGAAGTCTAGCACAGATACGCAGTATTTT. Translating gives CASSPGTSAKSSTDTQYF.

V usage is TRBV9 and J usage is TRBJ1-2, with a possible D match to TRBD1 (5 bases). V shed 0 bases and J shed 7 bases, with 16 bases lying between them. The CDR3 runs to 15 residues. Germline values: CDR1 SGDLS, CDR2 YYNGEE. The CDR3 sequence: CASSVEPSGGSGYTF. CDR3 DNA: TGTGCCAGCAGCGTAGAACCTTCCGGGGGGTCTGGCTACACCTTC.

The chain couples TRBV19 to TRBJ1-6; D not resolved. V dropped 6 bases and J dropped 6 bases, with 12 bases sitting between them. The CDR3 is made up of 14 amino acids. The germline V gene encodes CDR1 LNHDA and CDR2 SQIVND (reference sequence). The CDR3, as DNA: TGTGCCAGTAGCTTCGGCAGTTTTAATTCACCCCTCCACTTT. It specifies CASSFGSFNSPLHF.

The rearrangement links TRBV7-2 to TRBJ2-5; D gene unclear. Germline V lookup: CDR1 SGHTA, CDR2 FQGNSA. The CDR3 is 13 amino acids. Trimming shortened V by 2 bases and J by 0 bases, and 4 bases separated the two germline ends. CDR3 DNA sequence: TGTGCCAGCAGCTTACTGTACCAAGAGACCCAGTACTTC. Translated: CASSLLYQETQYF. The whole variable domain, filled in from reference TRBV7-2 and TRBJ2-5, reads GAGVSQSPSNKVTEKGKDVELRCDPISGHTALYWYRQSLGQGLEFLIYFQGNSAPDKSGLPSDRFSAERTGGSVSTLTIQRTQQEDSAVYLCASSLLYQETQYFGPGTRLLVL.

Details on this clone: The sample holds other DNA sequences that translate to the same CDR3. This chain joins TRBV5-1 and TRBJ2-7, with D unclear. The V and J ends lost 0 bases and 0 bases respectively, with 10 bases between them. The germline CDR1 and CDR2 sequences are SGHRS and YFSETQ. This CDR3 has 15 amino acids. The DNA of the CDR3 is TGCGCCAGCAGCTTGGCGTGGGGTAGCTCCTACGAGCAGTACTTC. This encodes CASSLAWGSSYEQYF.

The V call is TRBV5-1, the J call TRBJ1-6; D is perhaps TRBD1 (6 bases). The V end was cut by 6 bases, the J end by 7 bases, with 14 bases between. Germline V CDR1 and CDR2: SGHRS, YFSETQ. This CDR3 comprises 14 residues. In nucleotides, the CDR3 is TGCGCCAGCAACCCGGGACAAGAAAATTCACCCCTCCACTTT. It codes for CASNPGQENSPLHF.

The V call is TRBV28, the J call TRBJ2-7; D is undetermined. Germline V gene data show CDR1 as MDHEN and CDR2 as SYDVKM. The CDR3 has 12 residues. V gave up 1 base and J gave up 9 bases, with 10 bases separating them. The CDR3 bases are TGTGCCAGCAGTTTATACGGCTCAGGGCAGTACTTC. Its translation: CASSLYGSGQYF.

The genes are TRBV7-9 and TRBJ1-2, with a possible D match to TRBD1 (6 bases). Trimming stripped 5 bases from V and 5 bases from J, with 12 bases between. Per germline, CDR1 SEHNR and CDR2 FQNEAQ (reference sequence). This CDR3 contains 13 residues. The CDR3 DNA follows: TGTGCCAGCAGCCCAGGGGCAGAATATGGCTACACCTTC. Its protein is CASSPGAEYGYTF.

The chain couples TRBV11-3 to TRBJ2-7; D is ambiguous. The CDR3 has 19 amino acids. V was trimmed by 0 bases and J by 0 bases, leaving 21 bases between them. Per germline, CDR1 SGHNT and CDR2 YENEEA. Written as DNA, the CDR3 is TGTGCCAGCAGCTTAGATTGGGCTAGGCACCCAAGGAGCTCCTACGAGCAGTACTTC. Protein: CASSLDWARHPRSSYEQYF. Together with reference TRBV11-3 and TRBJ2-7, the CDR3 gives the full variable domain: EAGVVQSPRYKIIEKKQPVAFWCNPISGHNTLYWYLQNLGQGPELLIRYENEEAVDDSQLPKDRFSAERLKGVDSTLKIQPAELGDSAVYLCASSLDWARHPRSSYEQYFGPGTRLTVT.

This chain links TRBV19 with TRBJ1-6; 7 bases agree with TRBD1. CDR3 size: 16 residues. The V gene's germline CDR1 is LNHDA and CDR2 SQIVND (reference sequence). The V segment lost 5 bases and the J segment 10 bases; nucleotides outside the gene matches: 14. Here the CDR3 reads CASSPQSGTVKSPLHF. CDR3 in DNA: TGTGCCAGTAGTCCCCAATCCGGGACAGTCAAATCACCCCTCCACTTT.

This chain links TRBV4-1 with TRBJ2-5, with no clear D. The CDR3 spans 13 residues. V was clipped by 3 bases and J by 2 bases, with 7 bases between them. CDR1 MGHRA and CDR2 YSYEKL come from the germline V gene. The CDR3 nucleotides read TGCGCCAGCAGCCACGGCATGCAAGAGACCCAGTACTTC. This sequence encodes CASSHGMQETQYF.

Concerning this clone itself: The junction departs from germline at one end; a sequencing error may be responsible. This chain links TRBV2 with TRBJ2-5; unclear D gene. Germline-derived CDR1 and CDR2 are SNHLY and FYNNEI. The CDR3 contains 11 residues. The CDR3 region has the DNA TGTGCCGGCAGCCTACAAGAGACCCAGTACTTC. Translated, it gives CAGSLQETQYF.

Concerning this clone: Its ends do not fully match the called genes, so a read error is possible. The chain carries TRBV7-7 and TRBJ2-7; either TRBD1 or TRBD2 may supply D (5 bases each). Per germline, CDR1 SSHAT and CDR2 FNYEAQ (reference sequence). The CDR3 totals 15 residues. The CDR3 protein is CASSRGIGAGYEQYF. DNA of the CDR3: TGTGCTAGCAGCCGAGGAATAGGGGCGGGCTACGAGCAGTACTTC.

The chain links TRBV30 to TRBJ1-6; 11 positions match TRBD1. V was pared by 1 base and J by 9 bases, with 2 bases of the junction left unmatched. The germline gives CDR1 GTSNPN, CDR2 SVGIG (reference sequence). The CDR3 is 14 residues long. In DNA, the CDR3 is TGTGCCTGGAGTGAGGACAGGGGGCCTTCACCCCTCCACTTT. It encodes CAWSEDRGPSPLHF. The whole variable domain, filled in from reference TRBV30 and TRBJ1-6, reads SQTIHQWPATLVQPVGSPLSLECTVEGTSNPNLYWYRQAAGRGLQLLFYSVGIGQISSEVPQNLSASRPQDRQFILSSKKLLLSDSGFYLCAWSEDRGPSPLHFGNGTRLTVT.

The chain joins TRBV11-3 to TRBJ2-2, with D possibly matching TRBD2 (5 bases). Germline V gives CDR1 SGHNT, CDR2 YENEEA. The CDR3 is 13 amino acids. Trimming took off 5 bases at V and 6 bases at J, with 10 bases between the two ends. Here the CDR3 reads CASSPGISGELFF. The CDR3 DNA reads as TGTGCCAGCAGCCCGGGGATTTCCGGGGAGCTGTTTTTT.

The chain has TRBV30 and TRBJ1-3; possibly TRBD1 for D (6 bases). V was cut by 3 bases and J by 4 bases, with 13 bases left in between. CDR1 is GTSNPN and CDR2 is SVGIG in the germline V gene (reference sequence). This CDR3 region has 14 residues. The CDR3 DNA reads as TGTGCCTGGAGGGGGGGCGCCTGGGGAAACACCATATATTTT. Protein: CAWRGGAWGNTIYF.

V is TRBV20-1 and J is TRBJ2-3; tentatively, D is TRBD1 or TRBD2 (5 bases each). The CDR3 runs to 10 residues. CDR1 is DFQATT and CDR2 is SNEGSKA in the germline V gene (reference sequence). The ends were cut back, 5 bases at V and 14 bases at J, with 14 bases in the middle. CDR3 residues: CSAGPGPTYF. Written as DNA, the CDR3 is TGCAGTGCTGGCCCGGGGCCCACGTATTTT.

The CDR3 reads CASRSTGTSHIQYF. The CDR3 coding sequence is TGTGCCAGCCGGTCGACAGGGACTAGCCACATTCAGTACTTC. The chain has TRBV10-3 and TRBJ2-4, with 9 bases matching TRBD2. Germline values: CDR1 ENHRY, CDR2 SYGVKD. The V segment lost 10 bases and the J segment 8 bases; nucleotides outside the gene matches: 12. This CDR3 is 14 amino acids long.

This clone was counted once. V usage is TRBV6-6 and J usage is TRBJ1-1; tentatively, D is TRBD1 (5 bases). Trimming pared 6 bases from V and 6 bases from J, leaving 11 bases between. The CDR3 is made up of 12 amino acids. The germline gives CDR1 MNHNY, CDR2 SVGAGI (reference sequence). In DNA form, the CDR3 reads TGTGCCAGCAGAACTGGGGGGGCTGAAGCTTTCTTT. Translated, it gives CASRTGGAEAFF.

The chain uses TRBV7-2 and TRBJ1-5; no clear D. Trimming took off 5 bases at V and 2 bases at J, with 13 bases between the two ends. The germline V gene has CDR1 SGHTA and CDR2 FQGNSA. This CDR3 is 15 amino acids long. The chain's CDR3 is CASSRTALGNQPQHF. The CDR3, as DNA: TGTGCCAGCAGCCGCACCGCGCTGGGCAATCAGCCCCAGCATTTT.